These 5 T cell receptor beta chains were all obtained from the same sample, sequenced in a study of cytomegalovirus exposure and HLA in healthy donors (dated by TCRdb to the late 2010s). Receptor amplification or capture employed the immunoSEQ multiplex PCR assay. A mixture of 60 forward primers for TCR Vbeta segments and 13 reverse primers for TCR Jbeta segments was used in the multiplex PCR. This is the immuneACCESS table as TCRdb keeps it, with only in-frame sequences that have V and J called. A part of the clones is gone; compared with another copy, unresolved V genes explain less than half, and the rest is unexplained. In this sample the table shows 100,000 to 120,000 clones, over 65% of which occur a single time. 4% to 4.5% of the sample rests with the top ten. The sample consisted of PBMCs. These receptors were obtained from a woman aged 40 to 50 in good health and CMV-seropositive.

CDR3 sequence: CATSRDGTGRRAFF. In DNA form, the CDR3 reads TGTGCCACCAGCAGAGACGGGACAGGTAGAAGGGCTTTCTTT. This chain uses TRBV15 with TRBJ1-1, with TRBD1 identical over 8 bases. This CDR3 spans 14 amino acids. Trimming cost V 0 bases and J 11 bases; bases outside gene matches: 8. Germline values: CDR1 LNHNV, CDR2 YYDKDF (reference sequence).

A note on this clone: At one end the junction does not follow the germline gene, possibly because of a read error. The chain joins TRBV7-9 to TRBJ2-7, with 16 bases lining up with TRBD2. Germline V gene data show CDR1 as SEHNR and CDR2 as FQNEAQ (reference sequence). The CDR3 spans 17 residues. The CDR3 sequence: CSSSKGLAGGQSYEQYF. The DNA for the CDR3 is TGTTCCAGCAGCAAGGGACTAGCGGGGGGGCAATCCTACGAGCAGTACTTC.

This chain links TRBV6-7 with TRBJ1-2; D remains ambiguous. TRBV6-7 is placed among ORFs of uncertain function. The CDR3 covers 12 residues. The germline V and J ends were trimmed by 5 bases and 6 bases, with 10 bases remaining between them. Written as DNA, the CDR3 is TGTGCCAGCAGTACGCCCGGGGATGGCTACACCTTC. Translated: CASSTPGDGYTF.

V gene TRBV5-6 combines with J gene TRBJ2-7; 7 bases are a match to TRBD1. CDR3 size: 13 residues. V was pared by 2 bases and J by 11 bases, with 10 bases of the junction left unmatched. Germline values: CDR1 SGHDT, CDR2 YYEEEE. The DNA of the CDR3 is TGTGCCAGCAGCTTCACTAGGGGGCCTGAGAAGTACTTC. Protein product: CASSFTRGPEKYF.

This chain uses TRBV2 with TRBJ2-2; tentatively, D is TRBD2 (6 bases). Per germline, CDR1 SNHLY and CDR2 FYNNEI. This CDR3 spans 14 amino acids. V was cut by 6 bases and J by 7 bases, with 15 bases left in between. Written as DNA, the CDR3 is TGTGCCAGCAGAGGGACTTTTGACGTCGGGGAGCTGTTTTTT. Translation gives CASRGTFDVGELFF.